The entry below gives a single T cell receptor beta chain sequence along with its context. The target antigen is unknown. The data are from a study of T cells in Graves' hyperthyroidism and ophthalmopathy. Across the study: Peripheral blood draws took place at initial diagnosis, ahead of any treatment.

Authors of the study amplified TCR beta CDR3 regions from RNA transcripts. The HTBI primer set drove a first-round RT-PCR of the TCR CDR3. In TCRdb, the multiplex PCR reads were re-called with MiXCR into one record per CDR3 protein. The table has 530,000 or so distinct CDR3 sequences, 15% to 20% seen once; the top ten hold approximately 15%. Points from the study as a whole: Most thyroid clonotypes expanded above 0.001 were also detected in blood.

Germline V lookup: CDR1 SGHVS, CDR2 FNYEAQ. CDR3 length: 16 residues. V lost 5 bases and J lost 0, with 14 bases in between. The chain employs TRBV7-6 and TRBJ1-3; a weak D match, TRBD1 (6 bases). The specimen was blood. The receptor comes from a woman in her late teens or twenties with Graves' ophthalmopathy. DNA of the CDR3: TGTGCCAGCAGCCCAATTACAGGGCCCTCTGGAAACACCATATATTTT. Its translation: CASSPITGPSGNTIYF.